The 18 T cell receptor beta chains given below trace back to one sample, sequenced in a study of OX40 agonist ivuxolimab in advanced cancers. Data came from immunoSEQ multiplex PCR; TCRdb stores just in-frame clones and leaves some out. The sample yields around 82,000 clones, about 88% seen once. The specimen comprised CD4+ or CD8+ T cells sorted from blood, sampled in a trial of the OX40 agonist ivuxolimab. The origin of the receptors is an adult with an advanced solid tumor such as melanoma, head and neck, liver or kidney cancer.

The V and J genes are TRBV4-2 and TRBJ2-2; D possibly uses TRBD1 or TRBD2 (5 bases each). Per germline, CDR1 LGHNA and CDR2 YNFKEQ. This CDR3 has 15 amino acids. Trimming pared 4 bases from V and 7 bases from J, leaving 16 bases between. The chain's CDR3 is CASSPPEDIIGELFF. CDR3 in DNA: TGTGCCAGCAGCCCCCCGGAGGACATAATCGGGGAGCTGTTTTTT.

The genes are TRBV7-8 and TRBJ2-7; possible D gene TRBD1, 5 bases. Germline V gene sequence: CDR1 SGHVS, CDR2 FQNEAQ. Trimming shortened V by 6 bases and J by 3 bases, and 12 bases separated the two germline ends. This CDR3 is built from 13 residues. The chain's CDR3 is CASSPDSLYEQYF. Written as DNA, the CDR3 is TGTGCCAGCAGTCCTGACAGCCTCTACGAGCAGTACTTC.

This chain links TRBV5-1 with TRBJ2-4; D unclear. The CDR3 spans 16 residues. CDR1 is SGHRS and CDR2 is YFSETQ in the germline V gene. The ends were cut back, 1 base at V and 1 base at J, with 12 bases in the middle. As DNA, the CDR3 is TGCGCCAGCAGCTTGTACTGGGCTGGGGCCAAAAACATTCAGTACTTC. Translated: CASSLYWAGAKNIQYF.

This chain links TRBV9 with TRBJ2-5; no clear D. The CDR3 length is 11 residues. V was cut by 0 bases and J by 7 bases, with 4 bases left in between. Germline V gene data show CDR1 as SGDLS and CDR2 as YYNGEE. DNA for the CDR3: TGTGCCAGCAGCGTAGGTGTGACCCAGTACTTC. Amino acid sequence: CASSVGVTQYF.

The chain couples TRBV11-1 to TRBJ2-7, with TRBD1 identical over 8 bases. There are 16 residues in the CDR3. Germline V gene lookup returns CDR1 SGHAT and CDR2 FQDESV (reference sequence). After removal of 2 bases from V and 6 bases from J, the junction contained 12 bases not matched to a gene. This CDR3 is CASSLYYGRGLGEQYF. CDR3 DNA sequence: TGTGCCAGCAGCTTATATTACGGCAGGGGGCTCGGCGAGCAGTACTTC. Together with reference TRBV11-1 and TRBJ2-7, the CDR3 gives the full variable domain: EAEVAQSPRYKITEKSQAVAFWCDPISGHATLYWYRQILGQGPELLVQFQDESVVDDSQLPKDRFSAERLKGVDSTLKIQPAELGDSAMYLCASSLYYGRGLGEQYFGPGTRLTVT.

The chain combines TRBV4-1 with TRBJ2-7; 7 bases match TRBD1. V lost 7 bases and J lost 2; bases outside the gene matches: 11. CDR1 MGHRA and CDR2 YSYEKL come from the germline V gene. The CDR3 sequence is 15 residues long. The CDR3 sequence is CASTSLWGQTYEQYF. The CDR3, as DNA: TGCGCCAGCACCTCTCTATGGGGACAGACCTACGAGCAGTACTTC.

A note on this clone: This sample also contains other DNA sequences that code for the same CDR3. The chain couples TRBV9 to TRBJ1-1; possible D gene TRBD1, 6 bases. The CDR3 has 13 residues. Germline CDR1 and CDR2: SGDLS and YYNGEE. V was cut by 0 bases and J by 5 bases, with 8 bases left in between. Here the CDR3 reads CASSVDRVTEAFF. CDR3 nucleotides: TGTGCCAGCAGCGTAGACAGGGTAACTGAAGCTTTCTTT.

J is TRBJ1-1 and V is TRBV18, with a weak D call TRBD1 (6 bases). V lost 2 bases and J lost 3, with 10 bases in between. The CDR3 length is 14 residues. Germline CDR1 KGHSH, CDR2 LQKENI. CDR3 loop: CASSPGGPDTEAFF. The CDR3 DNA reads as TGTGCCAGCTCACCAGGGGGGCCGGACACTGAAGCTTTCTTT.

This clone showed up just once. The J gene is TRBJ2-3, the V gene TRBV10-3; 11 bases fit TRBD2. CDR1 is ENHRY and CDR2 is SYGVKD in the germline V gene. This CDR3 has 14 amino acids. V dropped 6 bases and J dropped 4; count of bases not matched to a gene: 3. CDR3 sequence (DNA): TGTGCCATCAGCACTAGCGGGAGCGCAGATACGCAGTATTTT. Its protein is CAISTSGSADTQYF.

This clone was counted a few times. DNA for the CDR3: TGTGCCAGCAGCTTAGGAACTAGTTTGAGCACAGATACGCAGTATTTT. It yields the protein CASSLGTSLSTDTQYF. The rearrangement joins TRBV7-9 to TRBJ2-3; TRBD2 is a possible D gene (5 bases). Per germline, CDR1 SEHNR and CDR2 FQNEAQ (reference sequence). The V end was cut by 1 base, the J end by 0 bases, with 11 bases between. CDR3 length equals 16 residues.

V and J are TRBV11-2 and TRBJ1-1; the D is unclear. CDR3 length equals 13 residues. Germline-derived CDR1 and CDR2 are SGHAT and FQNNGV. V lost 9 bases, J lost 1 base, and 12 bases lay in between. CDR3 residues: CASYDWENTEAFF. DNA of the CDR3: TGTGCCAGTTACGACTGGGAGAACACTGAAGCTTTCTTT. The full variable domain, its missing parts supplied by reference TRBV11-2 and TRBJ1-1, is EAGVAQSPRYKIIEKRQSVAFWCNPISGHATLYWYQQILGQGPKLLIQFQNNGVVDDSQLPKDRFSAERLKGVDSTLKIQPAKLEDSAVYLCASYDWENTEAFFGQGTRLTVV.

The chain combines TRBV5-1 with TRBJ2-5, with TRBD1 identical over 10 bases. Germline CDR1 reads SGHRS; CDR2 reads YFSETQ. Trimming took 0 bases from V and 3 from J; bases not matched to a gene: 2. The CDR3 covers 15 residues. In DNA, the CDR3 is TGCGCCAGCAGCTTGGCTGGGACAGGGGAAGAGACCCAGTACTTC. Residues: CASSLAGTGEETQYF.

V gene TRBV4-1 combines with J gene TRBJ2-2; D gene unclear. The V end lost 2 bases, the J end lost 1 base, and 11 bases lay between the germline ends. Germline V gene lookup returns CDR1 MGHRA and CDR2 YSYEKL. The CDR3 is 16 residues long. CDR3 in amino acids: CASSQYPRVNTGELFF. CDR3 sequence (DNA): TGCGCCAGCAGCCAATATCCTCGGGTGAACACCGGGGAGCTGTTTTTT.

About this clone: Other nucleotide sequences from this sample produce the same CDR3. The chain carries TRBV27 and TRBJ2-5; TRBD1 agrees at 9 bases. CDR3 length equals 13 residues. Germline CDR1 is MNHEY and CDR2 is SMNVEV (reference sequence). V lost 3 bases to trimming and J lost 4 bases; unmatched junction nucleotides: 0. The CDR3 is CASSLDRGETQYF. CDR3 DNA sequence: TGTGCCAGCAGTTTGGACAGGGGAGAGACCCAGTACTTC.

V gene TRBV5-1 combines with J gene TRBJ2-1, with D perhaps given as TRBD1 or TRBD2 (5 bases each). Germline assignment: CDR1 SGHRS and CDR2 YFSETQ. V shed 0 bases and J shed 0 bases, with 13 bases lying between them. The CDR3 is 17 residues long. The CDR3 nucleotides are TGCGCCAGCAGCTTGGCGACGGGGCTCAGCTCCTACAATGAGCAGTTCTTC. Residues: CASSLATGLSSYNEQFF.

This rearrangement joins TRBV7-8 to TRBJ2-7, with D uncertain. Germline CDR1 reads SGHVS; CDR2 reads FQNEAQ. The CDR3 runs to 16 residues. Deletions cut 5 bases from V and 4 bases from J, with 21 bases between. CDR3 residues: CASSRSVPGSGYEQYF. The CDR3 region has the DNA TGTGCCAGCAGCCGCTCGGTGCCGGGTAGTGGTTACGAGCAGTACTTC. Full variable domain (remainder filled in from reference TRBV7-8 and TRBJ2-7): GAGVSQSPRYKVAKRGQDVALRCDPISGHVSLFWYQQALGQGPEFLTYFQNEAQLDKSGLPSDRFFAERPEGSVSTLKIQRTQQEDSAVYLCASSRSVPGSGYEQYFGPGTRLTVT.

V and J are TRBV13 and TRBJ2-5; D gene unclear. Germline loops: CDR1 PRHDT, CDR2 FYEKMQ (reference sequence). CDR3 length equals 15 residues. V was cut by 0 bases and J by 5 bases, with 13 bases left in between. CDR3 DNA sequence: TGTGCCAGCAGCTTAGGACAGTCGCCGTGGGAGACCCAGTACTTC. This sequence encodes CASSLGQSPWETQYF.

The rearrangement joins TRBV28 to TRBJ1-1; D gene ambiguous. V was pared by 2 bases and J by 0 bases, with 16 bases between. In germline, CDR1 is MDHEN, CDR2 SYDVKM. This CDR3 region has 17 residues. The CDR3 sequence: CASSLPIGSVMNTEAFF. DNA for the CDR3: TGTGCCAGCAGTTTACCCATCGGTTCCGTCATGAACACTGAAGCTTTCTTT.